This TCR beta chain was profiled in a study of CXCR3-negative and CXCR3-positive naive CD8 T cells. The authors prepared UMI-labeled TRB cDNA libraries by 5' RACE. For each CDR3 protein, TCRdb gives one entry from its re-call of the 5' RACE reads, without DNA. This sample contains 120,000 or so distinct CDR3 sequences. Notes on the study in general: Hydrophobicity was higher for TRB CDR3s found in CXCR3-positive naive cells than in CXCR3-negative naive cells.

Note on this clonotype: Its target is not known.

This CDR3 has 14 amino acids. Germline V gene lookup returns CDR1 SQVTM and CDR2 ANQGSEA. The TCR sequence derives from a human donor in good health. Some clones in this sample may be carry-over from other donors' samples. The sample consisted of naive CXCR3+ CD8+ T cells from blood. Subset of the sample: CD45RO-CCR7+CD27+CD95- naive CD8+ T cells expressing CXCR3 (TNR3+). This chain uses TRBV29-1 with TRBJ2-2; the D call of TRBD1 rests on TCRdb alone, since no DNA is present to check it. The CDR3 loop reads CSVDKGVSNGELFF.